This T cell receptor (beta chain) appears in the sequencing data of a study of shared clonotypes between healthy human individuals. Overall study results and limits: The donor pool, a small one, limited the genetic and exposure-history diversity represented.

This CDR3 region has 14 residues. The germline V gene encodes CDR1 KGHSH and CDR2 LQKENI. The V end was cut by 4 bases, the J end by 3 bases, with 12 bases between. Profiling relied on immunoSEQ multiplex PCR, and the TCRdb table lists in-frame clones only, not all of them. Here the sample spans fewer than 550,000 clones, around 79% being singletons. Regarding this clone: Its matching antigen is unknown.

The material sequenced was PBMCs. The chain links TRBV18 to TRBJ2-5; no reliable D call. The TCR sequence derives from a woman aged 35 to 49 in good health. Some clones in this sample may be carry-over from other donors' samples. The CDR3, as DNA: TGTGCCAGCTCACTCCAAGGATCCAAAGAGACCCAGTACTTC. Translating gives CASSLQGSKETQYF.